Presented here are 32 T cell receptor beta chains from one specimen sequenced in a study of early stage breast cancer tumors. The repertoire was sequenced with immunoSEQ multiplex PCR; TCRdb's copy has only in-frame clones and lacks some. This table has tens of thousands of clones, 70% to 75% appearing once. Sequenced material: breast tumor tissue. These receptors were taken from a person aged 30 to 39 with breast cancer.

The rearrangement uses TRBV2 and TRBJ2-3; D is uncertain. Looked up from germline, CDR1 is SNHLY and CDR2 is FYNNEI. The CDR3 runs 14 residues. V shed 7 bases and J shed 0 bases, with 11 bases lying between them. CDR3 DNA: TGTGCCAGCAATAGGGTACAGAGCACAGATACGCAGTATTTT. Its translation: CASNRVQSTDTQYF.

In its sample, this clone was seen a few times. This sequence joins TRBV7-2 and TRBJ1-3; a weak D match, TRBD1 (6 bases). CDR1 is SGHTA, CDR2 FQGNSA, per germline. Trimming cost V 3 bases and J 6 bases, with 24 bases left between them. The CDR3 totals 18 residues. The CDR3 DNA follows: TGTGCCAGCAGCTTCGGGTCCGAAGGGGGGAAAGGGGAAAACACCATATATTTT. This sequence encodes CASSFGSEGGKGENTIYF. The full variable domain, in which reference TRBV7-2 and TRBJ1-3 provide the parts outside the CDR3, is GAGVSQSPSNKVTEKGKDVELRCDPISGHTALYWYRQSLGQGLEFLIYFQGNSAPDKSGLPSDRFSAERTGGSVSTLTIQRTQQEDSAVYLCASSFGSEGGKGENTIYFGEGSWLTVV.

In this sample, this clone turned up a few times. J is TRBJ1-2 and V is TRBV7-9; a possible D gene is TRBD1 (5 bases). The CDR3 is made up of 15 amino acids. Trimming removed 7 bases from V and 6 bases from J, with 21 bases in between. CDR1 and CDR2 from the germline V gene are SEHNR and FQNEAQ (reference sequence). The CDR3 DNA reads TGTGCCAGCACTCCAACAGCGAGGGGCGCGGATGGCTACACCTTC. Protein sequence: CASTPTARGADGYTF. The variable domain in full, with the rest retrieved from reference TRBV7-9 and TRBJ1-2, is DTGVSQNPRHKITKRGQNVTFRCDPISEHNRLYWYRQTLGQGPEFLTYFQNEAQLEKSRLLSDRFSAERPKGSFSTLEIQRTEQGDSAMYLCASTPTARGADGYTFGSGTRLTVV.

V gene TRBV7-2 combines with J gene TRBJ1-1; no clear D. V shed 2 bases and J shed 4 bases, with 11 bases lying between them. CDR3 size: 14 residues. The germline gives CDR1 SGHTA, CDR2 FQGNSA. The CDR3 DNA follows: TGTGCCAGCAGCTTATCAAACGCGGGCACTGAAGCTTTCTTT. Translating it yields CASSLSNAGTEAFF.

The chain is built from TRBV27 and TRBJ1-2; 7 nucleotides line up with TRBD1. The germline V gene has CDR1 MNHEY and CDR2 SMNVEV (reference sequence). The CDR3 covers 14 residues. J was trimmed by 0 bases and V by 5 bases; bases with no gene match: 3. The CDR3 bases are TGTGCCAGCAGTAGGACAGGAGCTAACTATGGCTACACCTTC. Translated, it gives CASSRTGANYGYTF.

The rearrangement links TRBV7-2 to TRBJ1-2; D may be TRBD1 (5 bases). This CDR3 region has 16 residues. V was trimmed by 4 bases and J by 10 bases, leaving 25 bases between them. The germline CDR1 and CDR2 sequences are SGHTA and FQGNSA. This CDR3 is CASSSNAGRVLQDYTF. CDR3 nucleotide sequence: TGTGCCAGCAGCTCCAACGCAGGCAGGGTCCTCCAGGACTACACCTTC.

As regards this clone: A junction boundary mismatches the germline segment, possibly from a read error. The rearrangement links TRBV7-7 to TRBJ2-1; 9 bases agree with TRBD1. The CDR3 runs 15 residues. Germline CDR1 is SSHAT and CDR2 is FNYEAQ (reference sequence). In DNA form, the CDR3 reads TGTGCTAGCAGTCCCACGGGACAGGGCTACAATGAGCAGTTCTTC. It codes for CASSPTGQGYNEQFF.

V and J are TRBV5-1 and TRBJ2-7; D remains unclear. CDR3 length equals 14 residues. Germline assignment: CDR1 SGHRS and CDR2 YFSETQ. Deletions cut 5 bases from V and 4 bases from J, with 16 bases between. The CDR3 region is CASSPKNGPYEQYF. As DNA, the CDR3 is TGCGCCAGCAGTCCTAAAAACGGACCGTACGAGCAGTACTTC. Looking up the rest from reference TRBV5-1 and TRBJ2-7 gives the full variable domain: KAGVTQTPRYLIKTRGQQVTLSCSPISGHRSVSWYQQTPGQGLQFLFEYFSETQRNKGNFPGRFSGRQFSNSRSEMNVSTLELGDSALYLCASSPKNGPYEQYFGPGTRLTVT.

The chain has TRBV10-3 and TRBJ2-1; the match to TRBD2 covers 7 bases. The CDR3 loop spans 14 amino acids. V was clipped by 6 bases and J by 0 bases; unmatched bases: 2. CDR1 ENHRY and CDR2 SYGVKD come from the germline V gene. CDR3 region: CAIRGGSSYNEQFF. The CDR3, as DNA: TGTGCCATCAGAGGCGGGAGCTCCTACAATGAGCAGTTCTTC.

The J gene is TRBJ2-1, the V gene TRBV7-2; 11 bases map to TRBD2. V trimming: 3 bases; J trimming: 0 bases; junction bases outside the gene matches: 7. CDR3 size: 18 residues. Germline lookup yields CDR1 SGHTA and CDR2 FQGNSA. The CDR3 is CASSFKLAGVSSYNEQFF. CDR3 bases: TGTGCCAGCAGCTTCAAACTAGCGGGAGTTAGCTCCTACAATGAGCAGTTCTTC.

V and J are TRBV25-1 and TRBJ2-7; 13 bases map to TRBD2. Germline V gene sequence: CDR1 MGHDK, CDR2 SYGVNS. The CDR3 length is 17 residues. V was clipped by 0 bases and J by 5 bases; unmatched bases: 7. The CDR3 DNA reads TGTGCCAGCAGTGAATATCCCCGGACTAGCGGGAGAAACGAGCAGTACTTC. The encoded protein is CASSEYPRTSGRNEQYF.

The V and J genes are TRBV30 and TRBJ1-5, with unresolved D. Germline CDR1 is GTSNPN and CDR2 is SVGIG (reference sequence). The V and J ends lost 2 bases and 0 bases respectively, with 14 bases between them. The CDR3 has 16 residues. The CDR3 DNA sequence: TGTGCCTGGAGTCCACGGTCCCTCGCTAGCAATCAGCCCCAGCATTTT. Translated, it gives CAWSPRSLASNQPQHF.

Worth noting for this clone: The sample has other DNA sequences that encode this CDR3 too. V is TRBV9 and J is TRBJ2-7; 14 bases map to TRBD2. The CDR3 is 16 amino acids. V dropped 0 bases and J dropped 4; count of bases not matched to a gene: 3. Germline-derived CDR1 and CDR2 are SGDLS and YYNGEE. CDR3 sequence (DNA): TGTGCCAGCAGCGTAGGGGGACTAGCGGGAGATTACGAGCAGTACTTC. Amino acids: CASSVGGLAGDYEQYF.

V is TRBV21-1 and J is TRBJ2-3; the DNA was not used to check the table's D call, TRBD1. TRBV21-1 is marked as a pseudogene. CDR3 length: 19 residues. The CDR3 is CASSKVTALSIDSTDTQYF. CDR3 coding DNA: TGTGCCAGCAGCAAAGTAACCGCTCTCAGTATTGATAGCACAGATACGCAGTATTTT.

This clone was counted once. The chain links TRBV18 to TRBJ1-2; D is possibly TRBD1 (5 bases). The V gene's germline CDR1 is KGHSH and CDR2 LQKENI. The CDR3 sequence is 15 residues long. Deletions cut 0 bases from V and 8 bases from J, with 16 bases between. As DNA, the CDR3 is TGTGCCAGCTCACCACCGGGGGGAAGGTTATGGGGCTACACCTTC. Translating it yields CASSPPGGRLWGYTF.

This rearrangement joins TRBV5-1 to TRBJ2-7; D remains ambiguous. The CDR3 is 15 amino acids. The V gene lost 0 bases and the J gene lost 0 bases, with 10 bases spanning the gap. Germline CDR1 and CDR2: SGHRS and YFSETQ. The CDR3, as DNA: TGCGCCAGCAGCTTGGACAGCAACCCCTCCTACGAGCAGTACTTC. Protein product: CASSLDSNPSYEQYF.

Remarks on this clone: At one end the junction does not follow the germline gene, possibly because of a read error. The chain is built from TRBV6-6 and TRBJ1-2, with TRBD1 matching 11 bases. Germline CDR1 is MNHNY and CDR2 is SVGAGI (reference sequence). The CDR3 consists of 15 residues. CDR3: CASNYGTGGNYGYTF. In DNA, the CDR3 is TGTGCCAGCAATTACGGGACAGGGGGTAACTATGGCTACACCTTC.

This chain uses TRBV14 with TRBJ2-7; a possible D gene is TRBD1 (6 bases). From germline, CDR1 is SGHDN and CDR2 FVKESK. The CDR3 has 14 residues. The V end lost 4 bases, the J end lost 2 bases, and 12 bases lay between the germline ends. CDR3 protein: CASSPKTGPYEQYF. CDR3 nucleotide sequence: TGTGCCAGCAGCCCAAAGACAGGCCCCTACGAGCAGTACTTC.

The genes are TRBV5-1 and TRBJ2-7, with D possibly TRBD2 on 6 matching bases. Between the trimmed V and J ends, which lost 6 bases and 6 bases, there was a span of 19 bases. Germline CDR1 SGHRS, CDR2 YFSETQ. The CDR3 totals 14 residues. The CDR3 DNA follows: TGCGCCAGCAACTGGGGGGAGGTCACAATCGAGCAGTACTTC. Translation: CASNWGEVTIEQYF. The full variable domain, its missing parts supplied by reference TRBV5-1 and TRBJ2-7, is KAGVTQTPRYLIKTRGQQVTLSCSPISGHRSVSWYQQTPGQGLQFLFEYFSETQRNKGNFPGRFSGRQFSNSRSEMNVSTLELGDSALYLCASNWGEVTIEQYFGPGTRLTVT.

This clone was seen just once. This chain joins TRBV28 and TRBJ2-5; TRBD2 agrees at 13 bases. Germline CDR1 and CDR2: MDHEN and SYDVKM. The CDR3 totals 17 residues. The junction had 6 bases not matched to a gene; V was cut back by 2 bases and J by 3 bases. Here the CDR3 reads CASSLVGLAGEKETQYF. The CDR3 bases are TGTGCCAGCAGTTTAGTCGGACTAGCGGGGGAGAAAGAGACCCAGTACTTC.

The rearrangement joins TRBV7-6 to TRBJ2-1, with 7 bases that match TRBD2. J gave up 0 bases and V 4 bases, and 6 bases lay outside the gene matches. The CDR3 is 16 amino acids. In germline, CDR1 is SGHVS, CDR2 FNYEAQ. The CDR3 spells CASSSMRGSSYNEQFF. The DNA of the CDR3 is TGTGCCAGCAGCTCAATGCGGGGGAGCTCCTACAATGAGCAGTTCTTC.

The chain uses TRBV21-1 and TRBJ2-7; the DNA was not used to check the table's D call, TRBD2. TRBV21-1 is a pseudogene segment. This CDR3 region has 19 residues. CDR3 sequence reads: CASSKEPSGLAGEHYEQYF. CDR3 in DNA: TGTGCCAGCAGCAAAGAGCCCTCGGGACTAGCGGGAGAGCACTACGAGCAGTACTTC.

V usage is TRBV6-6 and J usage is TRBJ2-5, with unresolved D. CDR3 length: 15 amino acids. Germline V CDR1 and CDR2: MNHNY, SVGAGI (reference sequence). V gave up 0 bases and J gave up 1 base, with 9 bases separating them. CDR3 loop: CASSYSGSTQETQYF. Written as DNA, the CDR3 is TGTGCCAGCAGTTACTCCGGCAGTACCCAAGAGACCCAGTACTTC.

The chain joins TRBV15 to TRBJ1-5, with D unresolved. In germline, CDR1 is LNHNV, CDR2 YYDKDF (reference sequence). CDR3 size: 14 residues. Trimming removed 8 bases from V and 6 bases from J, with 17 bases in between. The CDR3 here is CATGYKRYGQPQHF. The CDR3 region has the DNA TGTGCCACCGGATACAAGAGGTATGGTCAGCCCCAGCATTTT.

The gene calls are TRBV10-3 and TRBJ2-7, with TRBD2 as a possible D gene (5 bases). Looked up from germline, CDR1 is ENHRY and CDR2 is SYGVKD. The V gene lost 4 bases and the J gene lost 2 bases, with 12 bases spanning the gap. This CDR3 spans 14 amino acids. CDR3 sequence (DNA): TGTGCCATCAGTGGGACTTCACGGGCCTACGAGCAGTACTTC. Encoded protein: CAISGTSRAYEQYF.

This clone was counted a single time. The chain carries TRBV6-5 and TRBJ1-1; no definite D call. Germline V gene lookup returns CDR1 MNHEY and CDR2 SVGAGI. The length of the CDR3 is 14 residues. Deletions cut 4 bases from V and 3 bases from J, with 12 bases between. The CDR3: CASSWTRPDTEAFF. The CDR3 DNA reads TGTGCCAGCAGTTGGACCCGCCCGGACACTGAAGCTTTCTTT.

This clone occurred a few times. The rearrangement links TRBV7-6 to TRBJ1-2, with TRBD1 matching 7 bases. Germline V lookup: CDR1 SGHVS, CDR2 FNYEAQ. The length of the CDR3 is 13 residues. With 5 bases clipped from V and 2 bases from J, the junction kept 2 bases outside the gene matches. The CDR3 DNA reads TGTGCCAGCAGCATGGGACAGAACTATGGCTACACCTTC. Its translation: CASSMGQNYGYTF.

This clone has only one observation. The chain couples TRBV4-1 to TRBJ2-4; D might be TRBD2 (5 bases). Trimming left V 0 bases short and J 7 bases short, with 13 bases between. Germline assignment: CDR1 MGHRA and CDR2 YSYEKL. The CDR3 covers 15 residues. The CDR3 loop reads CASSQDRGRGNIQYF. In DNA form, the CDR3 reads TGCGCCAGCAGCCAAGATCGGGGAAGAGGCAACATTCAGTACTTC.

V is TRBV20-1 and J is TRBJ2-5; D gene ambiguous. CDR1 is DFQATT and CDR2 is SNEGSKA in the germline V gene (reference sequence). The CDR3 is 11 amino acids. Between the trimmed V and J ends, which lost 3 bases and 5 bases, there was a span of 7 bases. CDR3 bases: TGCAGTGCTAGGAATCGGGAGACCCAGTACTTC. This translates into CSARNRETQYF.

V usage is TRBV6-5 and J usage is TRBJ1-2; D unresolved. Per germline, CDR1 MNHEY and CDR2 SVGAGI. The V and J ends lost 2 bases and 5 bases respectively, with 9 bases between them. The CDR3 runs 13 residues. The CDR3 spells CASSYLHGYGYTF. As DNA, the CDR3 is TGTGCCAGCAGTTACCTCCACGGGTATGGCTACACCTTC.

V and J are TRBV4-3 and TRBJ2-7; TRBD1 is a possible D gene (6 bases). Per germline, CDR1 LGHNA and CDR2 YSLEER. Trimming removed 0 bases from V and 2 bases from J, with 20 bases in between. This CDR3 contains 18 residues. CDR3 sequence: CASSQDIRYGTPTYEQYF. The CDR3 DNA reads TGCGCCAGCAGCCAAGATATCCGGTACGGGACACCTACCTACGAGCAGTACTTC.

This chain links TRBV27 with TRBJ1-1; D is perhaps TRBD1 (5 bases). Between the trimmed V and J ends, which lost 5 bases and 8 bases, there was a span of 27 bases. CDR3 length equals 17 residues. CDR1 and CDR2 from the germline V gene are MNHEY and SMNVEV (reference sequence). Written as DNA, the CDR3 is TGTGCCAGCAGTAGCATCGGGACTGCCTCGGGGTCGAAGGAAGCTTTCTTT. This encodes CASSSIGTASGSKEAFF.